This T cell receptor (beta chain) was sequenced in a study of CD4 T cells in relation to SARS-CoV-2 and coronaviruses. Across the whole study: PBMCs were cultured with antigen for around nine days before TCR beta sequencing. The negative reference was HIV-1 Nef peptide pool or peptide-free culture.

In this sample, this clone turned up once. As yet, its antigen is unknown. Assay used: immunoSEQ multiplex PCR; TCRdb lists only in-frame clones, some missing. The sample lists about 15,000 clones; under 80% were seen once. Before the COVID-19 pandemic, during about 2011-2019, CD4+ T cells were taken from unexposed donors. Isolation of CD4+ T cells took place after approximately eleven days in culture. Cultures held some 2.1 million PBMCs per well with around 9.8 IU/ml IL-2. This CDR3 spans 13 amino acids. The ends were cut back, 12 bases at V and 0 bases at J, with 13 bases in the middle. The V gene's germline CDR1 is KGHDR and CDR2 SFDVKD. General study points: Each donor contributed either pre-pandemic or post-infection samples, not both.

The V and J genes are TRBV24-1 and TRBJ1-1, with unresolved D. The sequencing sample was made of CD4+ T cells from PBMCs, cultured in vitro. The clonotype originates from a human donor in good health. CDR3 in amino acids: CAVRSAVNTEAFF. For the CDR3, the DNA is TGTGCCGTGAGATCGGCGGTGAACACTGAAGCTTTCTTT.